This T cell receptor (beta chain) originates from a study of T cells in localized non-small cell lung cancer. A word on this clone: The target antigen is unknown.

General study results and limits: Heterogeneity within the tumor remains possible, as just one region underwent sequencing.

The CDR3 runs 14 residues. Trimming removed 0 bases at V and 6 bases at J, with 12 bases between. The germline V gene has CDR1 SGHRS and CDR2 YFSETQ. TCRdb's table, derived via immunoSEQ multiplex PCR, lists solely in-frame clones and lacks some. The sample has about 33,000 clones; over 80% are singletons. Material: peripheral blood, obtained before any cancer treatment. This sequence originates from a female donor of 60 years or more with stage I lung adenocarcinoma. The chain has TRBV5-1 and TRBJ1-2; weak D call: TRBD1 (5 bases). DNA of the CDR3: TGCGCCAGCAGCTTGGATGAGGGGTTGAATGGCTACACCTTC. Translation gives CASSLDEGLNGYTF.